Listed below are T cell receptor beta chains from one sample, sequenced in a study of blood T cells in healthy people across ages. TCRdb reanalysed the 5' RACE reads using MiXCR and keeps one entry per CDR3 protein. The sample shows hundreds of thousands of distinct CDR3 sequences, around 45% of them seen only once. The material sequenced was blood. Every receptor here comes from a woman aged 60-75 years in good health. The CDR3 runs from the conserved cysteine through the conserved F or W. A D gene is named only where the DNA matches it firmly. Where a row states a size, it is once, few, many or the class of an expanded clone; other rows omit it.

abundance: NA
d_gene: NA
v_gene: TRBV7-2
j_gene: TRBJ2-5
CDR3nt: TGTGCCAGCAGCTTAGGTCCGTTTGGGGGGGAGACCCAGTACTTC
CDR3aa: CASSLGPFGGETQYF

abundance: NA
d_gene: NA
v_gene: TRBV4-3
j_gene: TRBJ2-5
CDR3nt: TGCGCCAGCGGCCAAGAATCAGAAGAGACCCAGTACTTC
CDR3aa: CASGQESEETQYF

abundance: NA
d_gene: NA
v_gene: TRBV3-1
j_gene: TRBJ1-4
CDR3nt: TGTGCCAGCAGCCAAAAGGGACCAACTAATGAAAAACTGTTTTTT
CDR3aa: CASSQKGPTNEKLFF

abundance: NA
d_gene: TRBD1
v_gene: TRBV3-1
j_gene: TRBJ1-2
CDR3nt: TGTGCCAGCAGCCAGGGTGAGGGGGCACTCAGTGGCTACACCTTC
CDR3aa: CASSQGEGALSGYTF

abundance: NA
d_gene: TRBD1
v_gene: TRBV7-9
j_gene: TRBJ1-2
CDR3nt: TGTGCCAGCAGCGTACCGGGACAGATCTTGAGCTACACCTTC
CDR3aa: CASSVPGQILSYTF

abundance: NA
d_gene: TRBD2
v_gene: TRBV11-3
j_gene: TRBJ2-5
CDR3nt: TGTGCCAGCAGCCCGGGAGGGCCGGGACAAGAGACCCAGTACTTC
CDR3aa: CASSPGGPGQETQYF

abundance: few
d_gene: NA
v_gene: TRBV20-1
j_gene: TRBJ1-6
CDR3nt: TGCAGTGCTACAAAGACCGTTGGTGATTCACCCCTCCACTTT
CDR3aa: CSATKTVGDSPLHF

abundance: NA
d_gene: NA
v_gene: TRBV28
j_gene: TRBJ2-1
CDR3nt: TGTGCCAGCAGTTTATGGCCTTCCTCTGACAGTTCGAGCTCCTACAATGAGCAGTTCTTC
CDR3aa: CASSLWPSSDSSSSYNEQFF

abundance: NA
d_gene: TRBD1
v_gene: TRBV12-3/TRBV12-4
j_gene: TRBJ1-2
CDR3nt: TGTGCCAGCAGTATAGAAACAGGGGACCGGTATGGCTACACCTTC
CDR3aa: CASSIETGDRYGYTF

abundance: NA
d_gene: NA
v_gene: TRBV29-1
j_gene: TRBJ1-2
CDR3nt: TGCAGCGTTGAATTCAGGGGTTCCTATGGCTACACCTTC
CDR3aa: CSVEFRGSYGYTF

abundance: NA
d_gene: TRBD2
v_gene: TRBV20-1
j_gene: TRBJ2-5
CDR3nt: TGCAGTGCCGGCCCGCGGGAGGGCGGCATGTTCCAAGAGACCCAGTACTTC
CDR3aa: CSAGPREGGMFQETQYF

abundance: NA
d_gene: TRBD1
v_gene: TRBV27
j_gene: TRBJ2-1
CDR3nt: TGTGCCAGCAGTTCCGACAGGGCCCCTAGCTCCTACAATGAGCAGTTCTTC
CDR3aa: CASSSDRAPSSYNEQFF

abundance: few
d_gene: NA
v_gene: TRBV12-3/TRBV12-4
j_gene: TRBJ2-5
CDR3nt: TGTGCCAGCAGTTTTGCCAGAGCCATGAGGACCCAGTACTTC
CDR3aa: CASSFARAMRTQYF

abundance: NA
d_gene: TRBD1
v_gene: TRBV28
j_gene: TRBJ2-3
CDR3nt: TGTGCCAGCAGTTTGGTTGGTGGCAGGGGGTCAGATACGCAGTATTTT
CDR3aa: CASSLVGGRGSDTQYF

abundance: NA
d_gene: TRBD1
v_gene: TRBV4-3
j_gene: TRBJ1-4
CDR3nt: TGCGCCAGCAGCACCCGGACAGGGTTTGAAAAACTGTTTTTT
CDR3aa: CASSTRTGFEKLFF

abundance: NA
d_gene: TRBD2
v_gene: TRBV28
j_gene: TRBJ2-1
CDR3nt: TGTGCCAGCAGTTTACGGGGGACTAGAAGCAATGAGCAGTTCTTC
CDR3aa: CASSLRGTRSNEQFF

abundance: few
d_gene: NA
v_gene: TRBV20-1
j_gene: TRBJ2-3
CDR3nt: TGCAGTGCTAGAGATCCCGGAGATACGCAGTATTTT
CDR3aa: CSARDPGDTQYF

abundance: NA
d_gene: TRBD2
v_gene: TRBV5-1
j_gene: TRBJ2-5
CDR3nt: TGCGCCGGCAGCATGTTTAGCGGGAGAGAGACCCAGTACTTC
CDR3aa: CAGSMFSGRETQYF

abundance: NA
d_gene: TRBD1
v_gene: TRBV2
j_gene: TRBJ2-5
CDR3nt: TGTGCCAGCAGTAGAGACAGGGGATGGGAGACCCAGTACTTC
CDR3aa: CASSRDRGWETQYF

abundance: NA
d_gene: TRBD1
v_gene: TRBV6-2/TRBV6-3
j_gene: TRBJ1-5
CDR3nt: TGTGCCAGCAGACACCCTCGAAGACAGGGAGGAAATCAGCTCCAGCATTTT
CDR3aa: CASRHPRRQGGNQLQHF

abundance: NA
d_gene: NA
v_gene: TRBV20-1
j_gene: TRBJ1-1
CDR3nt: TGCAGTGCTAGAGGCCTGGGGGGCACGAGGGGGGGGACTGAAGCTTTCTTT
CDR3aa: CSARGLGGTRGGTEAFF

abundance: few
d_gene: TRBD1
v_gene: TRBV28
j_gene: TRBJ1-2
CDR3nt: TGTGCCTCTGGCGGGACAGCTTTCTATGGCTACACCTTC
CDR3aa: CASGGTAFYGYTF

abundance: NA
d_gene: NA
v_gene: TRBV28
j_gene: TRBJ2-1
CDR3nt: TGTGCCAGCAGCAGGGACTCGTTTTACAATGAGCAGTTCTTC
CDR3aa: CASSRDSFYNEQFF

abundance: NA
d_gene: NA
v_gene: TRBV18
j_gene: TRBJ1-5
CDR3nt: TGTGCCAGCTCACTACAGGGCTTGGGCTATAGCAATCAGCCCCAGCATTTT
CDR3aa: CASSLQGLGYSNQPQHF

abundance: NA
d_gene: NA
v_gene: TRBV27
j_gene: TRBJ2-1
CDR3nt: TGTGCCAGCAGTTTAGGGGGCCAAGGACAGTTCTTC
CDR3aa: CASSLGGQGQFF

abundance: NA
d_gene: NA
v_gene: TRBV24-1
j_gene: TRBJ2-7
CDR3nt: TGTGCCACCAGTGAGCCCACCTCCTACGAGCAGTACTTC
CDR3aa: CATSEPTSYEQYF

abundance: NA
d_gene: TRBD2
v_gene: TRBV27
j_gene: TRBJ2-7
CDR3nt: TGTGCCAGCAGTCGACTAGCAGCTACCTACGAGCAGTACTTC
CDR3aa: CASSRLAATYEQYF

abundance: NA
d_gene: NA
v_gene: TRBV20-1
j_gene: TRBJ2-7
CDR3nt: TGCAGTGCTACCGGAGGTGGCGAGCAGTACTTC
CDR3aa: CSATGGGEQYF

abundance: NA
d_gene: TRBD2
v_gene: TRBV10-3
j_gene: TRBJ2-3
CDR3nt: TGTGCCATCAATAGCGGGAGGCCTGTTGATACGCAGTATTTT
CDR3aa: CAINSGRPVDTQYF

abundance: NA
d_gene: NA
v_gene: TRBV27
j_gene: TRBJ2-7
CDR3nt: TGTGCCAGCAGTTCCACAGGGACCGAGCAGTACTTC
CDR3aa: CASSSTGTEQYF

abundance: NA
d_gene: NA
v_gene: TRBV12-3/TRBV12-4
j_gene: TRBJ2-1
CDR3nt: TGTGCCAGCACCCCTAGGGCAGCCTACAATGAGCAGTTCTTC
CDR3aa: CASTPRAAYNEQFF